These 25 T cell receptor beta chains share one sample of origin, sequenced in a study of tissue T cells after allogeneic stem cell transplantation. As to time point: mouse harvest day 14 after allogeneic transplant. Tail vein injection delivered 10^7 T-cell-depleted bone marrow cells and 10^6 splenic CD5+ T cells. The protocol was immunoSEQ multiplex PCR, while the TCRdb copy is restricted to in-frame clones and leaves out a portion. The sample consists of over 5,500 clones, over 45% of them appearing once. Sequencing was carried out using gut tissue. The receptors derive from a female BALB/c mouse given C57BL/6 T cells with graft-versus-host disease after an allogeneic hematopoietic cell transplant.

This clone is deemed medium-sized. Gene names denote mouse genes. The CDR3 sequence is CASSKARYEQYF. CDR3 DNA, as far as it was read: TGTGCTAGCAGTAAGGCAAGATATGAACAGTAC. This chain links TRBV17 with TRBJ2-7, with D uncertain. Coverage ceases 1 residue before the CDR3 finishes, and the germline J gene fills in the end. The CDR3 is 12 amino acids. Germline V gene sequence: CDR1 MNHDT, CDR2 YYDKIL. V was shortened by 4 bases and J by 4 bases, with 8 bases between the two germline ends. The whole variable domain, filled in from reference TRBV17 and TRBJ2-7, reads DTTVKQNPRYKLARVGKPVNLICSQTMNHDTMYWYQKKPNQAPKLLLFYYDKILNREADTFEKFQSSRPNNSFCSLYIGSAGLEYSAMYLCASSKARYEQYFGPGTRLTVL.

Worth noting for this clone: The genes are named according to mouse. The CDR3 end falls 1 residue outside the read, so it is completed with the germline J gene. The chain combines TRBV3 with TRBJ1-2, with a weak D call TRBD1 (6 bases). This CDR3 comprises 13 residues. Trimming removed 3 bases from V and 1 base from J, with 6 bases in between. CDR1 is SNHLY, CDR2 FYNGKV, per germline (reference sequence). This CDR3 is CASSLDRNSDYTF. The CDR3 DNA, read in part, is TGTGCCAGCAGCTTGGACAGAAACTCCGACTACACC.

This clone is classed as medium-sized (0.01 to 0.1%). Germline and genes: mouse. The sequence runs out 1 residue before the end of the CDR3; the remainder is reconstructed from the germline J gene. The chain couples TRBV26 to TRBJ2-3; the D gene is possibly TRBD1 (5 bases). The CDR3 runs 15 residues. V shed 6 bases and J shed 0 bases, with 13 bases lying between them. Germline CDR1 and CDR2: KGHPV and FQNQEV (reference sequence). Incomplete CDR3 DNA: TGTGCCAGCAGAGGACACAAATCTAGTGCAGAAACGCTGTAT. Its translation: CASRGHKSSAETLY. The entire CDR3 protein is CASRGHKSSAETLYF.

Note on this clone: Gene labels here are mouse ones. The CDR3 here is CASSQQGNSDYTF. CDR3 bases read: TGTGCCAGCAGTCAACAGGGGAACTCCGACTACACC. The chain employs TRBV26 and TRBJ1-2; 7 bases map to TRBD1. The read halts 1 residue ahead of the CDR3 end, with the missing end drawn from the germline J gene. J lost 2 bases, V lost 4 bases, and 1 base had no gene match. Germline CDR1 reads KGHPV; CDR2 reads FQNQEV (reference sequence). The CDR3 has 13 amino acids.

This clone was observed a handful of times. Here the gene names and germline are mouse. The read ends 1 residue before the CDR3 terminus; that terminus is restored from the germline J gene. The genes are TRBV5 and TRBJ2-1; possible D gene TRBD2, 6 bases. V was trimmed by 0 bases and J by 3 bases, leaving 6 bases between them. This CDR3 is built from 14 residues. Germline V gene sequence: CDR1 LGHNA, CDR2 YNLKQL (reference sequence). The CDR3 sequence: CASSQDWGYAEQFF. The DNA read from the CDR3 is TGTGCCAGCAGCCAAGACTGGGGCTATGCTGAGCAGTTC.

Points on this clone: The genes are named according to mouse. Partial CDR3 DNA: TGTGCCAGCAGCCAAGATCAGGGGCTTGGTGAACAGTAC. It specifies CASSQDQGLGEQY. The entire CDR3 reads CASSQDQGLGEQYF. This chain uses TRBV2 with TRBJ2-7, with D maybe TRBD1 (6 bases). The read is 1 residue too short to cover the CDR3 end, so that end is filled in from the germline J gene. The V gene lost 0 bases and the J gene lost 6 bases, with 12 bases spanning the gap. The germline V gene encodes CDR1 LGHNA and CDR2 YSYQKL. The CDR3 length is 14 residues.

In its sample, this clone is medium-sized. The germline and genes are mouse ones. The observed sequence ends 1 residue before the CDR3 terminus, with the missing tail filled in from the germline J gene. The chain recombines TRBV26 with TRBJ1-4, with 8 positions matching TRBD1. The CDR3 extends over 15 amino acids. With V trimmed by 1 base and J by 7 bases, 5 bases remained unmatched. Germline lookup yields CDR1 KGHPV and CDR2 FQNQEV (reference sequence). CDR3 bases read: TGTGCCAGCAGTCTGTTGGCAGGGGGCAGCGAAAGATTATTT. It is translated as CASSLLAGGSERLF. The complete CDR3 reads CASSLLAGGSERLFF.

In this sample, this clone turned up once. Gene names are mouse gene names. The read stops 1 residue short of the end of the CDR3; the missing end is completed from the germline J gene. The V call is TRBV26, the J call TRBJ2-3; unclear D gene. The CDR3 length is 12 residues. Trimming took off 5 bases at V and 0 bases at J, with 3 bases between the two ends. Germline V CDR1 and CDR2: KGHPV, FQNQEV (reference sequence). The covered CDR3 bases are TGTGCCAGCAGTGGGAGTGCAGAAACGCTGTAT. Translation gives CASSGSAETLY. Given in full, the CDR3 is CASSGSAETLYF.

In regard to this clone: The genes and germline here are from mouse. The read gets to within 1 residue of the CDR3 end, and the germline J gene fills in the rest. The chain links TRBV3 to TRBJ2-7; D not resolved. The CDR3 consists of 13 residues. CDR1 and CDR2 from the germline V gene are SNHLY and FYNGKV (reference sequence). V lost 2 bases to trimming and J lost 3 bases, with 8 bases between them. The CDR3 is CASSLNQNYEQYF. Partial CDR3 DNA: TGTGCCAGCAGCTTAAATCAGAACTATGAACAGTAC.

This clone was detected only a few times. Genes and germline are mouse. The read is 1 residue too short to cover the CDR3 end, so that end is filled in from the germline J gene. This chain joins TRBV19 and TRBJ2-3; possibly TRBD2 for D (6 bases). V lost 2 bases and J lost 3, with 13 bases in between. This CDR3 has 15 amino acids. Germline CDR1 reads FNHDT; CDR2 reads SITEND (reference sequence). Here the CDR3 reads CASSMLGRGAETLYF. CDR3 DNA (partial): TGTGCCAGCAGTATGCTGGGGCGCGGAGCAGAAACGCTGTAT.

To note about this clone: The listed genes are named as in mouse. Read data end 1 residue before the CDR3 end; the end is taken from the germline J gene. The chain joins TRBV29 to TRBJ2-7; 13 nucleotides line up with TRBD2. The CDR3 loop spans 14 amino acids. Looked up from germline, CDR1 is MSHET and CDR2 is SYDVDS. The junction had 3 bases not matched to a gene; V was cut back by 3 bases and J by 7 bases. The DNA read from the CDR3 is TGTGCTAGCAGTTTTGGACTGGGGGGGCGGGAACAGTAC. This translates into CASSFGLGGREQY. Given in full, the CDR3 is CASSFGLGGREQYF.

With regard to this clone: The gene names given are mouse names. The read ends 1 residue shy of where the CDR3 ends; the end is completed using the germline J gene. The rearrangement uses TRBV13-2 and TRBJ2-2; D might be TRBD2 (6 bases). CDR3 size: 14 residues. Trimming left V 6 bases short and J 1 base short, with 10 bases between. Germline V CDR1 and CDR2: NNHNN, SYGAGS (reference sequence). The CDR3 DNA, read in part, is TGTGCCAGCGCTCTGGGGAGAAACACCGGGCAGCTCTAC. It encodes CASALGRNTGQLY. In full, the CDR3 is CASALGRNTGQLYF.

With respect to this clone: Gene names and germline refer to mouse. The sequenced fragment ends 1 residue before the CDR3 boundary, so the rest is inferred from the germline J gene. This chain links TRBV23 with TRBJ2-5; the table's D call TRBD1 went unverified against the DNA. Germline CDR1 and CDR2: KGHTA and FQNQQP. This CDR3 has 13 residues. Partial CDR3 DNA: TGCTCCAGCAGTCGGACAAACCAAGACACCCAGTAC. Protein product: CSSSRTNQDTQY. The full-length CDR3 reads as CSSSRTNQDTQYF.

As to this clone: Gene names and germline match the mouse. The read halts 1 residue ahead of the CDR3 end, with the missing end drawn from the germline J gene. V usage is TRBV12-2 and J usage is TRBJ2-2, with unresolved D. The germline gives CDR1 SGHLS, CDR2 HYDKME. Trimming took 0 bases from V and 4 from J, leaving 8 bases between them. The CDR3 runs 14 residues. The chain's CDR3 is CASSLEGSTGQLYF. Partial CDR3 DNA: TGTGCCAGCTCTCTCGAAGGGAGCACCGGGCAGCTCTAC.

About this clone itself: The gene names given are mouse names. The read terminates 1 residue ahead of where the CDR3 ends, so the germline J gene completes it. The V gene is TRBV29, the J gene TRBJ2-1, with TRBD1 matching over 8 bases. V lost 2 bases to trimming and J lost 3 bases; unmatched junction nucleotides: 0. CDR3 length: 14 residues. The germline V gene encodes CDR1 MSHET and CDR2 SYDVDS. This CDR3 is CASSLTGGYAEQFF. The CDR3 DNA, read in part, is TGTGCTAGCAGTTTAACAGGGGGCTATGCTGAGCAGTTC. Full variable domain (missing parts from reference TRBV29 and TRBJ2-1): DMKVTQMPRYLIKRMGENVLLECGQDMSHETMYWYRQDPGLGLQLIYISYDVDSNSEGDIPKGYRVSRKKREHFSLILDSAKTNQTSVYFCASSLTGGYAEQFFGPGTRLTVL.

Comments on this clone: Mouse gene names apply. The CDR3 extends 1 residue past the end of the read, so its final part is completed from the germline J gene. The rearrangement joins TRBV12-1 to TRBJ1-3; D is ambiguous. V lost 0 bases and J 0 bases, leaving 8 bases between the germline ends. Germline values: CDR1 SGHSN, CDR2 HYEKVE. The CDR3 has 15 amino acids. This chain's CDR3 is CASSLERDSGNTLYF. CDR3 DNA, as far as it was read: TGTGCCAGCTCTCTCGAGAGGGATTCTGGAAATACGCTCTAT.

This clone is categorized as medium-sized (0.01 to 0.1%). Germline and genes here are mouse. The missing CDR3 end, 1 residue past where the read stops, is filled in from the germline J gene. The chain links TRBV26 to TRBJ2-7; TRBD1 matches at 8 bases. Germline V gives CDR1 KGHPV, CDR2 FQNQEV (reference sequence). This CDR3 comprises 13 residues. The V and J ends lost 4 bases and 3 bases, in that order; junction bases with no gene match: 2. The CDR3 protein is CASSRRGRYEQYF. CDR3 DNA (partial): TGTGCCAGCAGTCGCAGGGGGCGCTATGAACAGTAC.

By frequency in the sample, this clone is medium-sized. Gene names are the mouse ones. Read coverage stops 1 residue before the CDR3 terminus; the germline J gene supplies the remainder. The V and J genes are TRBV23 and TRBJ1-4. This CDR3 is 14 amino acids long. Germline CDR1 KGHTA, CDR2 FQNQQP. The CDR3 DNA, read in part, is TGCTCCAGCAGTCAACGGTTTTCCAACGAAAGATTATTT. It codes for CSSSQRFSNERLF. In full, the CDR3 reads CSSSQRFSNERLFF.

In regard to this clone: Here the gene names and germline are mouse. The CDR3 end is not reached by the read, which stops 1 residue before it; the germline J gene fills it in. V gene TRBV19 combines with J gene TRBJ2-2; tentatively, D is TRBD1 or TRBD2 (5 bases each). V lost 3 bases, J lost 0 bases, and 6 bases lay in between. The CDR3 runs 14 residues. From germline, CDR1 is FNHDT and CDR2 SITEND (reference sequence). CDR3 amino acids: CASSRGSNTGQLYF. The DNA read from the CDR3 is TGTGCCAGCAGTAGGGGGTCAAACACCGGGCAGCTCTAC.

In the case of this clone: The gene symbols are mouse symbols. The read terminates 1 residue ahead of where the CDR3 ends, so the germline J gene completes it. The rearrangement links TRBV12-1 to TRBJ2-4, with D unresolved. From germline, CDR1 is SGHSN and CDR2 HYEKVE. Trimming took off 0 bases at V and 0 bases at J, with 3 bases between the two ends. This CDR3 spans 13 amino acids. The CDR3 bases that were read are TGTGCCAGCTCTCTCCTTAGTCAAAACACCTTGTAC. Its protein is CASSLLSQNTLY. The full CDR3 is CASSLLSQNTLYF.

Of note for this clone: All gene names here are mouse names. The read terminates 1 residue ahead of where the CDR3 ends, so the germline J gene completes it. J is TRBJ2-3 and V is TRBV17, with TRBD2 matching 7 bases. The CDR3 has 15 residues. Germline-derived CDR1 and CDR2 are MNHDT and YYDKIL. V was pared by 5 bases and J by 0 bases, with 5 bases of the junction left unmatched. CDR3 DNA, as far as it was read: TGTGCTAGCAGTCTCGGACTGGCTAGTGCAGAAACGCTGTAT. Encoded protein: CASSLGLASAETLY. The full CDR3 sequence reads CASSLGLASAETLYF.

Turning to this clone: Gene names are the mouse ones. The read ends 1 residue shy of where the CDR3 ends; the end is completed using the germline J gene. The chain links TRBV26 to TRBJ2-4, with TRBD2 identical over 10 bases. This CDR3 is built from 13 residues. CDR1 and CDR2 from the germline V gene are KGHPV and FQNQEV (reference sequence). The trim removed 7 bases at V and 8 bases at J, leaving 6 bases unmatched. The part of the CDR3 DNA that was read is TGTGCCAGCACAGGACTGGGGGAGGCCACCTTGTAC. Protein sequence: CASTGLGEATLY. The whole CDR3 sequence is CASTGLGEATLYF.

This clone was picked up a small number of times. The gene names here belong to mouse. The CDR3 end lies 1 residue beyond the end of the read and is filled in from the germline J gene. The chain recombines TRBV15 with TRBJ1-5; D gene unclear. The V gene's germline CDR1 is SGHND and CDR2 FRSKSL. The CDR3 has 12 residues. The V gene lost 4 bases and the J gene lost 3 bases, with 4 bases spanning the gap. Partial CDR3 DNA: TGTGCCAGCAGTTCCGGCAACCAGGCTCCGCTT. Its protein is CASSSGNQAPL. The whole CDR3 protein is CASSSGNQAPLF. The full variable domain, with the rest looked up from reference TRBV15 and TRBJ1-5, is DAGVTQTPRHEVAEKGQTIILKCEPVSGHNDLFWYRQTKIQGLELLSYFRSKSLMEDGGAFKDRFKAEMLNSSFSTLKIQPTEPKDSAVYLCASSSGNQAPLFGEGTRLSVL.

This clone has more than one count but fewer than ten. The genes are named according to mouse. Sequencing ends 1 residue short of the CDR3 end; the germline J gene provides the rest. The J gene is TRBJ2-7, the V gene TRBV3; unclear D gene. This CDR3 is built from 13 residues. Trimming cost V 1 base and J 2 bases, with 6 bases left between them. The germline V gene encodes CDR1 SNHLY and CDR2 FYNGKV (reference sequence). The DNA read from the CDR3 is TGTGCCAGCAGCTTAGTTGGGACCTATGAACAGTAC. This gives the protein CASSLVGTYEQY. The entire CDR3 is CASSLVGTYEQYF.

The sample holds a few counts of this clone. Genes and germline come from the mouse. The read comes to an end 1 residue before the CDR3 does, leaving the germline J gene to fill in the end. This chain uses TRBV12-1 with TRBJ2-7, with D tentatively TRBD2 (6 bases). This CDR3 contains 14 residues. The V end lost 3 bases, the J end lost 0 bases, and 11 bases lay between the germline ends. Germline V gene lookup returns CDR1 SGHSN and CDR2 HYEKVE. The CDR3 DNA, read in part, is TGTGCCAGCTCTTCCGGGGGGAACTCCTATGAACAGTAC. This codes for CASSSGGNSYEQY. The whole CDR3 is CASSSGGNSYEQYF.